This T cell receptor (beta chain) was recovered during a study of spatial heterogeneity in lung cancer (dated by TCRdb to about 2019). Turning to the overall study: The donors were about 71 patients from the lung TRACERx cohort who had early-stage, untreated non-small cell lung cancer. In the raw uncorrected reads, each unique combination of TCR and UMI appeared more than ten times on average. At surgery, around 200 tumor regions, fewer than 85 matched nontumor lung samples and 56 PBMC samples were TCR-sequenced for both alpha and beta chains. The study quantitatively compared TCR alpha and beta repertoires across multiple tumor regions, matched nontumor lung and blood in non-small cell lung cancer. Follow-up PBMC samples were sequenced whenever the samples were available, and the median time to follow-up was roughly two years after resection. Beta-chain transcripts were consistently detected in greater numbers than alpha-chain transcripts, which likely reflects a higher abundance of beta-chain transcripts. Nonsynonymous mutation counts, determined by whole-exome sequencing of tumor tissue, were related to features of the TCR repertoire.

V gives up 0 bases and J gives up 5 bases, and the segment between their germline ends measures 12 bases. Measured from the cysteine to the phenylalanine, the CDR3 is 14 residues long. Just the 42-base CDR3 DNA is kept, in frame starting at base 1. The CDR1 and CDR2 encoded by the germline V gene are SGHRS and YFSETQ. Libraries were made using 5' RACE. Sequencing instrument: NextSeq 500. To allow correction of PCR and sequencing errors, the TCR library protocol tagged every TCR cDNA molecule with a unique molecular identifier. Under the source paper's analysis protocol: Decombinator tools were used for TCR identification, UMI-based error correction and CDR3 extraction. TCRs above a frequency of 2 per 1,000, corresponding to the top 1% of the tumor frequency distribution, were defined as expanded. Renyi diversity was calculated using the R vegan package after each repertoire was subsampled 100 times to 5,000 TCRs. CDR3 similarity networks were constructed using string-kernel similarity of amino acid triplets, with links drawn between CDR3s whose pairwise similarity was above 0.82. In TCRdb, the public reads were trimmed at Q25 with fastp and aligned with MiXCR, with productive beta chains retained. One record per CDR3 amino acid sequence lists the most common genes and DNA. The V and J calls were determined by TCRdb, not by the authors. In this sample the table shows 40,000 to 50,000 distinct CDR3 sequences, roughly 10% of which occur a single time. Roughly 17% of the sample is taken by the ten largest.

This clonotype occurred many times. The specificity of this receptor is unknown. No clone much larger than this one lies a single base away; base qualities are absent. The time point label for this specimen denotes: blood at routine non-recurrence follow-up after resection. Without any cell sorting, TCR sequencing was performed on whole RNA extracted either from tumor and nontumor lung tissue or from cryopreserved PBMC samples. Only patients with enough RNA available from two or more tumor regions were chosen for TCR sequencing. What the authors observed across the whole study: Confirming at a functional level the hypothesis that regional TCRs recognize regional mutations was considered to require additional single-cell paired TCR alpha and beta sequencing. Only approximately 15 patients were included in the comparisons of baseline and follow-up blood repertoires. Ubiquitous expanded tumor TCRs were found in blood more often at tumor resection than at routine follow-up.

Sequenced material: PBMCs, taken at follow-up. This receptor was taken from a female donor with early-stage non-small cell lung cancer. The chain employs TRBV5-1 and TRBJ2-7; possibly the D gene is TRBD2, per 6 matching bases. The CDR3 in this case is CASSLGPGGDEQYF. The nucleotide sequence is given as TGCGCCAGCAGCTTGGGGCCGGGCGGGGACGAGCAGTACTTC.